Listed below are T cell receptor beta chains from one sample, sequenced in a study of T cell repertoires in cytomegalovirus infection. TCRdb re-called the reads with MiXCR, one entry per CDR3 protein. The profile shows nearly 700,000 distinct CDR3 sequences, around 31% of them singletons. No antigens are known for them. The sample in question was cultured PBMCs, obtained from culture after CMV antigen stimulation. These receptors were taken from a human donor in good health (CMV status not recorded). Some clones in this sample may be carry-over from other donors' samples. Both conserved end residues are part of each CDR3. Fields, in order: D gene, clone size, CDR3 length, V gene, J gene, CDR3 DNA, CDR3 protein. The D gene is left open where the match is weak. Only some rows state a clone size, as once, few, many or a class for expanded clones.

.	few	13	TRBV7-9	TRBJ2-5	TGTGCCAGCAGCTTACCTCCGGGGAAGACCCAGTACTTC	CASSLPPGKTQYF
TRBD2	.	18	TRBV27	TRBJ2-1	TGTGCCAGCAGTTCTCCCGCCGGACTAGCGGGAGGACTGGATGAGCAGTTCTTC	CASSSPAGLAGGLDEQFF
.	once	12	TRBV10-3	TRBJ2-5	TGTGCCATCAGTGAGGACGAGGAGACCCAGTACTTC	CAISEDEETQYF
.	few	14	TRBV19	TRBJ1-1	TGTGCCAGTAGTATATCCGGGGAAGTGGGTGAAGCTTTCTTT	CASSISGEVGEAFF
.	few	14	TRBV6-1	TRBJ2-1	TGTGCCAGCAGTGGGGACCCCTCCTACAATGAGCAGTTCTTC	CASSGDPSYNEQFF
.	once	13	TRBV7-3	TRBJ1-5	TGTGCCAGACAGGACGATAGCAATCAGCCCCAGCATTTT	CARQDDSNQPQHF
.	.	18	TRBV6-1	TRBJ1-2	TGTGCCAGCAGTGAACCCTATTACAGGCAAAGTTTTAACTATGGCTACACCTTC	CASSEPYYRQSFNYGYTF
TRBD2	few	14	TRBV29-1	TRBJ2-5	TGCAGCGCGGGGGCGGGGGGCCCCCAAGAGACCCAGTACTTC	CSAGAGGPQETQYF
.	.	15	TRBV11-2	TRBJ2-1	TGTGCCAGCAGCTTACCCCACGGGAACCACAATGAGCAGTTCTTC	CASSLPHGNHNEQFF
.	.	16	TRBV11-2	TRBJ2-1	TGTGCCAGCAGCTGGGACGGGTTAAGCTCCTACAATGAGCAGTTCTTC	CASSWDGLSSYNEQFF
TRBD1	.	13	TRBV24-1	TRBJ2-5	TGTGCCACGGGACAGGGGTACCAAGAGACCCAGTACTTC	CATGQGYQETQYF
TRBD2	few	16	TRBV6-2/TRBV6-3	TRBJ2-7	TGTGCCAGCAGTTACCCCGGGACTAGCGGACTCTACGAGCAGTACTTC	CASSYPGTSGLYEQYF
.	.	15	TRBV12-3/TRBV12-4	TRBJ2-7	TGTGCCAGCAGCCAAGCCCGACTAGTCGCCTACGAGCAGTACTTC	CASSQARLVAYEQYF